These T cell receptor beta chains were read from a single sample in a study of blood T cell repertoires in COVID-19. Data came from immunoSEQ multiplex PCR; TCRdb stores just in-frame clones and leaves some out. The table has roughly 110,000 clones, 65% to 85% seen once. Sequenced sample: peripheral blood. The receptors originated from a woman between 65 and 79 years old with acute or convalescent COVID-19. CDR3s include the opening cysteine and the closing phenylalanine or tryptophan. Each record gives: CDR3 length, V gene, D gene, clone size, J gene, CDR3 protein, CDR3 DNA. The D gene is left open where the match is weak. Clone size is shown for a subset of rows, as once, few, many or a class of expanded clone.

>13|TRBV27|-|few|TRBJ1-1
CASRGPLNTEAFF
TGTGCCAGCAGGGGGCCATTGAACACTGAAGCTTTCTTT
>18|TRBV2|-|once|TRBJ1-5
CASSVRPGDPPGNQPQHF
TGTGCCAGCAGTGTACGACCAGGGGACCCCCCCGGGAATCAGCCCCAGCATTTT
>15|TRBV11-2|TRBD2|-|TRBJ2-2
CASSLRGLVTGELFF
TGTGCCAGCAGCTTAAGGGGACTAGTAACCGGGGAGCTGTTTTTT
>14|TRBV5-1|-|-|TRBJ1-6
CASSLENRASPLHF
TGCGCCAGCAGCTTGGAAAACAGGGCTTCACCCCTCCACTTT
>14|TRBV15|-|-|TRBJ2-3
CATSIEGSTDTQYF
TGTGCCACCAGCATCGAGGGTAGCACAGATACGCAGTATTTT
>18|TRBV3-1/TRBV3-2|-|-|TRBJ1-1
CASSQGRQGPTIHSEAFF
TGTGCCAGCAGCCAAGGTCGCCAGGGCCCTACCATCCACTCTGAAGCTTTCTTT
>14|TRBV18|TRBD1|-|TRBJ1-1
CASSPPGQVAEAFF
TGTGCCAGCTCACCACCGGGACAGGTGGCTGAAGCTTTCTTT
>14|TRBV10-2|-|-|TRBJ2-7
CASKGAGNPYEQYF
TGCGCCAGCAAAGGGGCGGGAAACCCCTACGAGCAGTACTTC
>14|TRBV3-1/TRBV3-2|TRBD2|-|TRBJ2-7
CASTLAGGPDEQYF
TGTGCCAGCACCCTAGCGGGAGGGCCGGACGAGCAGTACTTC
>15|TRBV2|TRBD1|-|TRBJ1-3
CASSEGQGIGNTIYF
TGTGCCAGCAGTGAGGGACAGGGGATTGGAAACACCATATATTTT
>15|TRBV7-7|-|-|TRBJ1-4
CASSAGDSTNEKLFF
TGTGCCAGCAGCGCAGGGGATTCGACTAATGAAAAACTGTTTTTT
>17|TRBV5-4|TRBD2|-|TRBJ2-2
CASSSARVAGDRGELFF
TGTGCCAGCAGCTCGGCGAGGGTAGCGGGGGATAGGGGGGAGCTGTTTTTT
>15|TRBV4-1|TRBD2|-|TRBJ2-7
CASSLGLAGSYEQYF
TGCGCCAGCAGCCTGGGACTAGCGGGAAGCTACGAGCAGTACTTC
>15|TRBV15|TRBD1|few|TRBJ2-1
CATSRRDRVDNEQFF
TGTGCCACCAGCAGAAGGGACAGGGTGGACAATGAGCAGTTCTTC
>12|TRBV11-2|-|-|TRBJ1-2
CASSSEGWGYTF
TGTGCCAGCAGCTCGGAGGGGTGGGGCTACACCTTC
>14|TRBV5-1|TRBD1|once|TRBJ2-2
CASSSGQGTGELFF
TGCGCCAGCAGCTCTGGACAGGGGACCGGGGAGCTGTTTTTT
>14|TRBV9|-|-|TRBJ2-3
CASSVGEGADTQYF
TGTGCCAGCAGCGTGGGGGAGGGGGCAGATACGCAGTATTTT
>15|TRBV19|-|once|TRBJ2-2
CASSMSQANTGELFF
TGTGCCAGTAGTATGAGCCAGGCGAACACCGGGGAGCTGTTTTTT
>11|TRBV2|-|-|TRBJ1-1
CASRVETEAFF
TGTGCCAGCAGGGTGGAGACTGAAGCTTTCTTT
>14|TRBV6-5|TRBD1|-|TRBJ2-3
CASTLTGLADTQYF
TGTGCCAGCACCTTGACAGGGTTAGCAGATACGCAGTATTTT
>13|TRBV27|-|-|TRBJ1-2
CASTTGAGGGYTF
TGTGCCAGCACAACTGGGGCAGGTGGAGGCTACACCTTC
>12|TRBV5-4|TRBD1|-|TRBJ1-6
CASRLDRGYLHF
TGTGCCAGCAGATTAGACAGGGGCTACCTCCACTTT
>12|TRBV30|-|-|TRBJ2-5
CAWSVTQETQYF
TGTGCCTGGAGTGTAACTCAAGAGACCCAGTACTTC
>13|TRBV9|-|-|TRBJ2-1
CASSVGRVDEQFF
TGTGCCAGCAGCGTAGGAAGAGTCGATGAGCAGTTCTTC
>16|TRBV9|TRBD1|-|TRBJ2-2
CASSPRRQGEQGELFF
TGTGCCAGCAGCCCCAGGAGACAGGGTGAACAAGGGGAGCTGTTTTTT
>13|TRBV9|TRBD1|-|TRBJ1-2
CASSEGQDYGYTF
TGTGCCAGCAGCGAAGGACAGGACTATGGCTACACCTTC
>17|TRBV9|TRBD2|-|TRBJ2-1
CASSAQGVAGRHNEQFF
TGTGCCAGCAGCGCCCAAGGGGTAGCGGGCCGGCACAATGAGCAGTTCTTC
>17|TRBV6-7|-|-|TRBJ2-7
CASSFLPRGPGRYEQYF
TGTGCCAGCAGTTTCTTACCCAGGGGCCCCGGGAGGTACGAGCAGTACTTC
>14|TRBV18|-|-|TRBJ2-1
CASSPPQGYNEQFF
TGTGCCAGCTCACCACCTCAGGGATACAATGAGCAGTTCTTC
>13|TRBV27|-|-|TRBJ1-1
CASRRTYDTEAFF
TGTGCCAGCAGACGGACATATGACACTGAAGCTTTCTTT
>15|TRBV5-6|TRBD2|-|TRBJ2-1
CASSYGGAGESRQFF
TGTGCCAGCAGCTACGGAGGGGCGGGAGAGTCGCGGCAGTTCTTC
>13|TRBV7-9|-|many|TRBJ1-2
CASSSGGVSGYTF
TGTGCCAGCAGCAGCGGGGGGGTAAGCGGCTACACCTTC
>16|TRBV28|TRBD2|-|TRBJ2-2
CASSLLTSGNTGELFF
TGTGCCAGCAGCCTGCTGACTAGCGGTAACACCGGGGAGCTGTTTTTT
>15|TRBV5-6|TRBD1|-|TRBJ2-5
CASSLPGGSRETQYF
TGTGCCAGCAGCTTACCAGGGGGCAGCCGTGAGACCCAGTACTTC
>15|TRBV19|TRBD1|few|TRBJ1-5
CASSFGTGDYQPQHF
TGTGCCAGTAGTTTCGGGACAGGGGATTATCAGCCCCAGCATTTT
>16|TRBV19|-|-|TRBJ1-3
CASSISSGDAGNTIYF
TGTGCCAGTAGTATATCTTCGGGGGATGCAGGAAACACCATATATTTT
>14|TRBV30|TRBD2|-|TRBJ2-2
CAWTSGGYTGELFF
TGTGCCTGGACTAGCGGGGGTTACACCGGGGAGCTGTTTTTT
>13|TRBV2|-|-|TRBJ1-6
CASKKGENSPLHF
TGTGCCAGCAAGAAGGGGGAGAATTCACCCCTCCACTTT
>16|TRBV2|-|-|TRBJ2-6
CASRTGISSGANVLTF
TGTGCCAGCAGGACAGGAATTAGCTCTGGGGCCAACGTCCTGACTTTC
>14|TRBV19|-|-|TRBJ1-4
CASSPTGMDEKLFF
TGTGCCAGTAGCCCAACAGGGATGGATGAAAAACTGTTTTTT
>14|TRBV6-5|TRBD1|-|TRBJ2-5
CASSWGTGQETQYF
TGTGCCAGCAGTTGGGGGACAGGCCAAGAGACCCAGTACTTC
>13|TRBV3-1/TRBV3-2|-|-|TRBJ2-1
CASSRRGGHEQFF
TGTGCCAGCAGCCGGAGGGGCGGGCATGAGCAGTTCTTC
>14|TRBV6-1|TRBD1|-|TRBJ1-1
CASSEGQGRTEAFF
TGTGCCAGCAGTGAGGGACAGGGGAGGACTGAAGCTTTCTTT
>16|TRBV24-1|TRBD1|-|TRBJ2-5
CATSAPGQGAVKTQYF
TGTGCCACCAGTGCCCCCGGACAGGGGGCTGTTAAGACCCAGTACTTC
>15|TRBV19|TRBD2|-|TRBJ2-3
CASSLAGGFQDTQYF
TGTGCCAGTAGCCTAGCGGGGGGGTTCCAAGATACGCAGTATTTT
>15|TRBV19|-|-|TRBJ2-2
CASSIRAQGTGELFF
TGTGCCAGTAGTATCCGGGCGCAGGGGACCGGGGAGCTGTTTTTT
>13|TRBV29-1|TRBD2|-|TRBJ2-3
CSVELAATDTQYF
TGCAGCGTCGAACTAGCGGCAACAGATACGCAGTATTTT
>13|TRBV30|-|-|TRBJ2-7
CAWSVGHRYEQYF
TGTGCCTGGAGTGTTGGGCACCGCTACGAGCAGTACTTC
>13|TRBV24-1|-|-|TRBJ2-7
CATSDSGNLEQYF
TGTGCCACCAGTGATTCGGGAAATCTGGAGCAGTACTTC
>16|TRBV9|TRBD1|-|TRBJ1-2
CASSVASGQGNYGYTF
TGTGCCAGCAGCGTAGCGTCAGGACAGGGAAACTATGGCTACACCTTC
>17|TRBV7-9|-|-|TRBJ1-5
CASSLAGAAISNQPQHF
TGTGCCAGCAGCTTAGCTGGGGCAGCCATTAGCAATCAGCCCCAGCATTTT
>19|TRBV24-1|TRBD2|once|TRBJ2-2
CATSDLGLSSGRASGELFF
TGTGCCACCAGTGATTTGGGATTGTCCAGCGGGAGGGCCTCCGGGGAGCTGTTTTTT
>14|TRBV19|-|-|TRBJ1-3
CASGDFDVGNTIYF
TGTGCCAGTGGCGACTTTGATGTCGGAAACACCATATATTTT
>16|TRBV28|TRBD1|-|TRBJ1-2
CASSLEGTGNYYGYTF
TGTGCCAGCAGTTTAGAGGGGACAGGGAATTACTATGGCTACACCTTC